This T cell receptor beta chain came from a study of blood T cells in healthy people across ages. Whole-study findings and limits: Researchers report that TCR beta diversity correlated strongly with naive T cell percentage. More naive CD4+ cells and higher diversity were found in long-lived than in aged donors. Naive and antigen-experienced cells were not separated, limiting conclusive comparison. A roughly linear age-dependent decrease characterized TCR beta diversity per million T cells.

This clonotype was observed a handful of times. Its antigen is still unknown. The use of a sample-barcoded 5' primer and a J-beta primer mix characterized a second PCR of 7 to 11 cycles. TCRdb re-called the 5' RACE reads with MiXCR, one entry per CDR3 protein. Of about 1.6 million distinct CDR3 sequences in the sample, 30% to 40% were seen once. There are 15 residues in the CDR3. J lost 3 bases, V lost 5 bases, and 11 bases had no gene match. Germline values: CDR1 DFQATT, CDR2 SNEGSKA (reference sequence). The sample consisted of blood. The TCR was taken from a woman in her twenties or thirties in good health. The rearrangement uses TRBV20-1 and TRBJ2-5; 8 nucleotides agree with TRBD1. CDR3 residues: CSALAYRGKKETQYF. CDR3 DNA: TGCAGTGCTCTAGCTTACAGGGGGAAGAAAGAGACCCAGTACTTC.